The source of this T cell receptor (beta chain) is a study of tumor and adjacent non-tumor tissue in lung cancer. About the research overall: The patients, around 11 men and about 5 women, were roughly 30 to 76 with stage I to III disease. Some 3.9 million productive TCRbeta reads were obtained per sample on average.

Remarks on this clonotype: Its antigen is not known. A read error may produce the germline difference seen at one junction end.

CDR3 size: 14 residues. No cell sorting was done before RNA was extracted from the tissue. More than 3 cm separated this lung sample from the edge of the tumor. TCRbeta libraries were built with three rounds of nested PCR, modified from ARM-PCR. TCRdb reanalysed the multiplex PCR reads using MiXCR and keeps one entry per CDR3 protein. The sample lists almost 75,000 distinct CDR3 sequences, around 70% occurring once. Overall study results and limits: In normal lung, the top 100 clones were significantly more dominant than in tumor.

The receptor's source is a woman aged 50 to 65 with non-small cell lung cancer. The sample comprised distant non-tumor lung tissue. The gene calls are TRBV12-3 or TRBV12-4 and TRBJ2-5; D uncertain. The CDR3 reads CASSLIDDQETQYF. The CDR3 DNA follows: TGTGCCAGCAGCCTAATAGACGACCAAGAGACTCAGTACTTC.